Listed below are T cell receptor beta chains from one sample, sequenced in a study of long-term antiretroviral therapy in people with HIV. Sequencing used immunoSEQ multiplex PCR; TCRdb keeps in-frame clones, though not all of them. This sample has some 16,000 clones, with around 89% found just once. The starting material was unsorted PBMCs, obtained 0.7 years before starting antiretroviral therapy. The receptors originated from a man aged 50 to 60 with HIV. CDR3s include the opening cysteine and the closing phenylalanine or tryptophan. The order of the fields is V gene, J gene, clone size, D gene, CDR3 protein, CDR3 DNA. The D gene is left open where the match is weak. The size field is filled for only some rows; it gives once, few, many or a size class.

V: TRBV30
J: TRBJ2-7
size: .
D: .
CDR3: CAWSVNQVGEQYF
DNA: TGTGCCTGGAGTGTAAACCAGGTTGGCGAGCAGTACTTC

V: TRBV7-9
J: TRBJ1-1
size: .
D: .
CDR3: CASSLLQGLAEAFF
DNA: TGTGCCAGCAGCTTACTGCAGGGCCTCGCTGAAGCTTTCTTT

V: TRBV7-3
J: TRBJ1-1
size: .
D: .
CDR3: CASSLRDTNTEAFF
DNA: TGTGCCAGCAGCCTCCGGGACACGAACACTGAAGCTTTCTTT

V: TRBV18
J: TRBJ2-7
size: once
D: .
CDR3: CASSPAVRTIGYEQYF
DNA: TGTGCCAGCTCACCAGCAGTCCGGACTATTGGCTACGAGCAGTACTTC

V: TRBV19
J: TRBJ2-1
size: .
D: .
CDR3: CASSRPSGTSDEQFF
DNA: TGTGCCAGTAGTAGGCCCTCCGGGACGTCGGATGAGCAGTTCTTC

V: TRBV18
J: TRBJ1-1
size: .
D: .
CDR3: CASSLHLIGPNTEAFF
DNA: TGTGCCAGCTCCCTTCATTTGATAGGGCCGAACACTGAAGCTTTCTTT

V: TRBV6-5
J: TRBJ2-4
size: .
D: .
CDR3: CASRALSAKNIQYF
DNA: TGTGCCAGCAGGGCGCTATCTGCCAAAAACATTCAGTACTTC

V: TRBV5-1
J: TRBJ2-3
size: .
D: TRBD2
CDR3: CASSLGTAGTSSDTQYF
DNA: TGCGCCAGCAGCTTGGGAACTGCCGGGACTAGTTCCGATACGCAGTATTTT

V: TRBV7-9
J: TRBJ1-1
size: .
D: .
CDR3: CASSLTETEAFF
DNA: TGTGCCAGCAGTCTGACAGAAACTGAAGCTTTCTTT

V: TRBV19
J: TRBJ2-7
size: .
D: TRBD1
CDR3: CASSIGQGAREQYF
DNA: TGTGCCAGTAGTATAGGACAGGGGGCGAGGGAGCAGTACTTC

V: TRBV5-1
J: TRBJ2-7
size: .
D: .
CDR3: CASSLGTTAYEQYF
DNA: TGCGCCAGCAGCTTGGGGACGACCGCCTACGAGCAGTACTTC

V: TRBV5-1
J: TRBJ1-1
size: few
D: .
CDR3: CASSLVGTYLNTEAFF
DNA: TGCGCCAGCAGCTTGGTAGGGACCTACCTTAACACTGAAGCTTTCTTT

V: TRBV7-9
J: TRBJ1-1
size: .
D: .
CDR3: CASSGWGNTEAFF
DNA: TGTGCCAGCAGCGGGTGGGGGAACACTGAAGCTTTCTTT

V: TRBV5-4
J: TRBJ1-3
size: .
D: TRBD1
CDR3: CASSTTLGQSGNTIYF
DNA: TGTGCCAGCAGTACGACCTTGGGACAGTCTGGAAACACCATATATTTT

V: TRBV28
J: TRBJ1-6
size: .
D: TRBD1
CDR3: CASSWTGGLYNSPLHF
DNA: TGTGCCAGCAGTTGGACAGGGGGTCTTTATAATTCACCCCTCCACTTT

V: TRBV19
J: TRBJ2-2
size: .
D: .
CDR3: CASSTYWGRVNTGELFF
DNA: TGTGCCAGTAGTACCTATTGGGGGAGAGTTAACACCGGGGAGCTGTTTTTT

V: TRBV19
J: TRBJ1-1
size: .
D: TRBD1
CDR3: CASSIFDRDAFF
DNA: TGTGCCAGTAGTATTTTCGACAGGGATGCTTTCTTT

V: TRBV7-2
J: TRBJ2-3
size: once
D: TRBD2
CDR3: CASAVAGGKIADTQYF
DNA: TGTGCCAGCGCCGTAGCGGGGGGGAAGATTGCAGATACGCAGTATTTT

V: TRBV4-2
J: TRBJ2-5
size: .
D: .
CDR3: CASSQDPGGPYQETQYF
DNA: TGTGCCAGCAGCCAAGATCCAGGAGGGCCCTACCAAGAGACCCAGTACTTC

V: TRBV7-2
J: TRBJ1-4
size: .
D: TRBD1
CDR3: CASDQGQGEKLFF
DNA: TGTGCCAGCGACCAGGGACAGGGTGAAAAACTGTTTTTT

V: TRBV5-1
J: TRBJ2-1
size: .
D: TRBD1
CDR3: CASRPGQGALNEQFF
DNA: TGCGCCAGCAGACCGGGACAGGGGGCTTTGAATGAGCAGTTCTTC

V: TRBV7-2
J: TRBJ2-1
size: .
D: .
CDR3: CASSDAQVLGNEQFF
DNA: TGTGCCAGCAGCGACGCACAGGTCCTTGGCAATGAGCAGTTCTTC

V: TRBV6-5
J: TRBJ2-1
size: .
D: .
CDR3: CASSYSRGGAYNEQFF
DNA: TGTGCCAGCAGTTACTCGAGAGGGGGGGCCTACAATGAGCAGTTCTTC

V: TRBV5-1
J: TRBJ1-1
size: few
D: .
CDR3: CASSFDSLSEAFF
DNA: TGCGCCAGCAGCTTTGACAGTTTGTCTGAAGCTTTCTTT

V: TRBV7-8
J: TRBJ2-1
size: once
D: TRBD2
CDR3: CASSPGLAGVKDEQFF
DNA: TGTGCCAGCAGCCCTGGACTAGCGGGAGTGAAGGATGAGCAGTTCTTC

V: TRBV5-4
J: TRBJ2-3
size: .
D: TRBD2
CDR3: CASTPLISGRDWGTDTQYF
DNA: TGTGCCAGCACCCCCCTTATTAGCGGGAGGGATTGGGGCACAGATACGCAGTATTTT

V: TRBV5-1
J: TRBJ2-7
size: .
D: .
CDR3: CASRIGTPNYEQYF
DNA: TGCGCCAGCAGAATTGGGACACCCAACTACGAGCAGTACTTC

V: TRBV27
J: TRBJ2-7
size: .
D: TRBD1
CDR3: CASSPNGQGTYSYEQYF
DNA: TGTGCCAGCAGTCCGAACGGACAGGGGACCTACTCCTACGAGCAGTACTTC

V: TRBV7-9
J: TRBJ2-3
size: .
D: TRBD1
CDR3: CASSFNNRGADTQYF
DNA: TGTGCCAGCAGCTTTAATAACAGGGGGGCAGATACGCAGTATTTT

V: TRBV5-1
J: TRBJ1-3
size: .
D: .
CDR3: CASSLDPSGNTIYF
DNA: TGCGCCAGCAGCCTTGATCCCTCTGGAAACACCATATATTTT

V: TRBV30
J: TRBJ1-5
size: .
D: .
CDR3: CAWSATGLDQPQHF
DNA: TGTGCCTGGAGTGCCACAGGGTTGGATCAGCCCCAGCATTTT

V: TRBV7-8
J: TRBJ2-1
size: .
D: TRBD1
CDR3: CASSLPLSGDSQGTYNEQFF
DNA: TGTGCCAGCAGCCTACCCCTCTCAGGGGACAGCCAAGGGACCTACAATGAGCAGTTCTTC

V: TRBV5-4
J: TRBJ2-5
size: .
D: .
CDR3: CASSSKQSGMETQYF
DNA: TGTGCCAGCAGCTCGAAGCAGTCGGGGATGGAGACCCAGTACTTC

V: TRBV2
J: TRBJ2-2
size: once
D: .
CDR3: CASSEWGPARSTGELFF
DNA: TGTGCCAGCAGTGAATGGGGGCCGGCACGCAGCACCGGGGAGCTGTTTTTT

V: TRBV9
J: TRBJ2-7
size: .
D: .
CDR3: CASSVGTVPSYEQYF
DNA: TGTGCCAGCAGCGTAGGGACAGTCCCCTCCTACGAGCAGTACTTC

V: TRBV5-1
J: TRBJ1-4
size: .
D: .
CDR3: CASSLAGATNEKLFF
DNA: TGCGCCAGCAGCTTGGCTGGGGCAACTAATGAAAAACTGTTTTTT

V: TRBV18
J: TRBJ1-2
size: .
D: .
CDR3: CASSPLRQVTYGYTF
DNA: TGTGCCAGCTCACCATTAAGACAGGTTACGTATGGCTACACCTTC

V: TRBV19
J: TRBJ1-1
size: once
D: .
CDR3: CASSIFLGNTEAFF
DNA: TGTGCCAGTAGTATTTTTTTGGGGAACACTGAAGCTTTCTTT

V: TRBV7-9
J: TRBJ2-2
size: .
D: .
CDR3: CASSLGPLGELFF
DNA: TGTGCCAGCAGCTTAGGTCCGCTCGGGGAGCTGTTTTTT

V: TRBV6-5
J: TRBJ1-5
size: few
D: TRBD1
CDR3: CASRPTGGDQPQHF
DNA: TGTGCCAGCAGACCCACAGGGGGCGATCAGCCCCAGCATTTT

V: TRBV6-6
J: TRBJ2-1
size: .
D: TRBD1
CDR3: CASSYFDRGDNEQFF
DNA: TGTGCCAGCAGTTACTTTGACAGGGGCGACAATGAGCAGTTCTTC

V: TRBV27
J: TRBJ2-7
size: .
D: TRBD1
CDR3: CASSTLGAGGSYEQYF
DNA: TGTGCCAGCAGTACCCTAGGGGCAGGGGGCAGCTACGAGCAGTACTTC

V: TRBV5-1
J: TRBJ2-7
size: .
D: TRBD2
CDR3: CASSGTDSYEQYF
DNA: TGCGCCAGTAGCGGGACGGACTCCTACGAGCAGTACTTC

V: TRBV27
J: TRBJ1-1
size: .
D: .
CDR3: CASSFGGNTEAFF
DNA: TGTGCCAGCAGTTTTGGCGGGAACACTGAAGCTTTCTTT

V: TRBV5-1
J: TRBJ2-1
size: .
D: TRBD2
CDR3: CASLPTSGSVNEQFF
DNA: TGCGCCAGCCTACCGACTAGCGGGAGTGTAAATGAGCAGTTCTTC

V: TRBV6-1
J: TRBJ1-5
size: few
D: TRBD1
CDR3: CASAPGQGDQPQHF
DNA: TGTGCCAGCGCACCGGGACAGGGCGATCAGCCCCAGCATTTT

V: TRBV10-2
J: TRBJ2-2
size: .
D: .
CDR3: CATTAGPIYTGELFF
DNA: TGCGCCACTACCGCCGGACCGATATACACCGGGGAGCTGTTTTTT

V: TRBV7-9
J: TRBJ1-1
size: once
D: .
CDR3: CASSLGGPPSEAFF
DNA: TGTGCCAGCAGCTTGGGAGGACCCCCCTCTGAAGCTTTCTTT

V: TRBV9
J: TRBJ2-7
size: .
D: TRBD2
CDR3: CASARTSGGLRGFHEQYF
DNA: TGTGCCAGCGCGAGGACTAGCGGGGGTCTTAGAGGATTCCACGAGCAGTACTTC

V: TRBV5-1
J: TRBJ1-4
size: .
D: .
CDR3: CASSLQGLGEKLFF
DNA: TGCGCCAGCAGCTTACAGGGTCTAGGCGAAAAACTGTTTTTT

V: TRBV19
J: TRBJ1-4
size: .
D: .
CDR3: CASRVWADEKLFF
DNA: TGTGCCAGTAGGGTCTGGGCCGATGAAAAACTGTTTTTT

V: TRBV27
J: TRBJ2-7
size: .
D: .
CDR3: CASSLTPSGSYEQYF
DNA: TGTGCCAGCAGTTTGACCCCTTCAGGATCCTACGAGCAGTACTTC

V: TRBV9
J: TRBJ1-2
size: .
D: .
CDR3: CASSAPPPGGYGYTF
DNA: TGTGCCAGCAGCGCGCCTCCCCCCGGCGGCTATGGCTACACCTTC

V: TRBV5-4
J: TRBJ1-1
size: .
D: TRBD1
CDR3: CASSPGQGVGTEAFF
DNA: TGTGCCAGCAGCCCCGGACAGGGGGTAGGCACTGAAGCTTTCTTT

V: TRBV2
J: TRBJ2-3
size: .
D: .
CDR3: CASSVEGGSTDTQYF
DNA: TGTGCCAGCAGTGTGGAGGGGGGTAGCACAGATACGCAGTATTTT

V: TRBV5-6
J: TRBJ2-7
size: .
D: TRBD2
CDR3: CASSLSASGRAYEQYF
DNA: TGTGCCAGCAGCTTGTCCGCTAGCGGGAGGGCCTACGAGCAGTACTTC

V: TRBV6-1
J: TRBJ2-3
size: .
D: .
CDR3: CASTESRGRDTQYF
DNA: TGTGCCAGCACCGAGTCAAGGGGTCGAGATACGCAGTATTTT

V: TRBV2
J: TRBJ2-5
size: .
D: TRBD2
CDR3: CASKWGSGLAEETQYF
DNA: TGTGCCAGCAAGTGGGGGTCGGGACTAGCGGAAGAGACCCAGTACTTC